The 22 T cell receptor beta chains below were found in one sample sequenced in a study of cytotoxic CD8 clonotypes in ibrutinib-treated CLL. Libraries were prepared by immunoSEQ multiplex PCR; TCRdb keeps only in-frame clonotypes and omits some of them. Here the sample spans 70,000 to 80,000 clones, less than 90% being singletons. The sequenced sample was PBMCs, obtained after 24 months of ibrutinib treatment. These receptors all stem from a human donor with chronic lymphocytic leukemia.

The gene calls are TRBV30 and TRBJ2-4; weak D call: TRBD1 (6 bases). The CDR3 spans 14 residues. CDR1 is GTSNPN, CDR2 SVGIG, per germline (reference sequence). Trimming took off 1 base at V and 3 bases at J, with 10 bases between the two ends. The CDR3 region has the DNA TGTGCCTGGAGTGAGGGACAAGGCAAAAACATTCAGTACTTC. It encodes CAWSEGQGKNIQYF.

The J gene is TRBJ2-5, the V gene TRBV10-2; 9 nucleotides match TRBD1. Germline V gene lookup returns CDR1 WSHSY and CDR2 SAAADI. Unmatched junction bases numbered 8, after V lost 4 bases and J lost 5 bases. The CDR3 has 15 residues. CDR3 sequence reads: CASSGLTGGGETQYF. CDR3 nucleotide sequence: TGCGCCAGCAGTGGATTAACAGGGGGCGGGGAGACCCAGTACTTC.

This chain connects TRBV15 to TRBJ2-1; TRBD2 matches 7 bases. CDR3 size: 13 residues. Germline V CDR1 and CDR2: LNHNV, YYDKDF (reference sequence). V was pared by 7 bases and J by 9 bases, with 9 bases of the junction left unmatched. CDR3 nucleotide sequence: TGTGCCACCAAAGAGGGAGGGCCCAGTGAGCAGTTCTTC. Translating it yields CATKEGGPSEQFF.

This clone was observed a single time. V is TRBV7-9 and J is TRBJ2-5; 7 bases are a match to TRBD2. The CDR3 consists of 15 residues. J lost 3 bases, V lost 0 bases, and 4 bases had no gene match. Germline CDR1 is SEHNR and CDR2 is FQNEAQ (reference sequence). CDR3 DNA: TGTGCCAGCAGCTTAGCGGGAGGGAATAAAGAGACCCAGTACTTC. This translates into CASSLAGGNKETQYF.

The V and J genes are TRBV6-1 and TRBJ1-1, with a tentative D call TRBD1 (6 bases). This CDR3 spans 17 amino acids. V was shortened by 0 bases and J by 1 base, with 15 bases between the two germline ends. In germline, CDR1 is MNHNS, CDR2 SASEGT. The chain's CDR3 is CASSEAGAGAKNTEAFF. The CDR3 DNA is TGTGCCAGCAGTGAAGCGGGTGCGGGGGCAAAGAACACTGAAGCTTTCTTT.

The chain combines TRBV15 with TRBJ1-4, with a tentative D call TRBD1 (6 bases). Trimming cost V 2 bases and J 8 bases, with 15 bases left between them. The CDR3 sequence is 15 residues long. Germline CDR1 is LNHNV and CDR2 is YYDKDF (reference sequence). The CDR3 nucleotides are TGTGCCACCAGCAGATCGAGCAGGGGAGACGAAAAACTGTTTTTT. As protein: CATSRSSRGDEKLFF.

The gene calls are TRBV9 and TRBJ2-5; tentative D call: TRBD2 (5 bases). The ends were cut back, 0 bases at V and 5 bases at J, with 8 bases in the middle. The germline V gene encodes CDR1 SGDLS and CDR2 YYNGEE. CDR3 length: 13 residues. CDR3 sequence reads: CASSVVSGETQYF. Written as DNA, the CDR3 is TGTGCCAGCAGCGTAGTCTCGGGGGAGACCCAGTACTTC.

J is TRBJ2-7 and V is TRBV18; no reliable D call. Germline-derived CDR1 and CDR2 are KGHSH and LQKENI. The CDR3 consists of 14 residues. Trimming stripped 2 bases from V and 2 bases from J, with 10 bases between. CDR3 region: CASSPSPGPYEQYF. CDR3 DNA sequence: TGTGCCAGCTCACCAAGCCCCGGACCCTACGAGCAGTACTTC. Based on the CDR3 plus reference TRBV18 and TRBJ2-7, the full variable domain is NAGVMQNPRHLVRRRGQEARLRCSPMKGHSHVYWYRQLPEEGLKFMVYLQKENIIDESGMPKERFSAEFPKEGPSILRIQQVVRGDSAAYFCASSPSPGPYEQYFGPGTRLTVT.

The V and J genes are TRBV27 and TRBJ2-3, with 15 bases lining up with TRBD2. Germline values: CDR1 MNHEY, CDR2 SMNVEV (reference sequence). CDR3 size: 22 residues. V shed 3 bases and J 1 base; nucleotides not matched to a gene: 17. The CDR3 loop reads CASSFRPPGLAGGYGGTDTQYF. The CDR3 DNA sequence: TGTGCCAGCAGTTTCCGCCCCCCGGGACTAGCGGGGGGTTACGGCGGCACAGATACGCAGTATTTT.

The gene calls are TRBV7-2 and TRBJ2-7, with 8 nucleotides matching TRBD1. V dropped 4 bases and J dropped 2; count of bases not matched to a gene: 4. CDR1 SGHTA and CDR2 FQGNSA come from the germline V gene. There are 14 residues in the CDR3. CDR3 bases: TGTGCCAGCAGCTACCAGGGGGCGGCCTACGAGCAGTACTTC. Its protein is CASSYQGAAYEQYF.

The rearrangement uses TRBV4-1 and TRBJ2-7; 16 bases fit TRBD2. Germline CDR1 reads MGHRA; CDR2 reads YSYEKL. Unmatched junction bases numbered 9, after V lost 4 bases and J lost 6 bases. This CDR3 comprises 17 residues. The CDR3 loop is CASSRGTSGRALLEQYF. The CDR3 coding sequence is TGCGCCAGCAGCCGCGGGACTAGCGGGAGGGCTCTCCTCGAGCAGTACTTC.

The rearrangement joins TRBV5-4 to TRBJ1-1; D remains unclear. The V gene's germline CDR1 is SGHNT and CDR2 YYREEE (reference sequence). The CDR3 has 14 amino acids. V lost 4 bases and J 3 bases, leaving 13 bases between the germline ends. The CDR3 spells CASSLGRRDTEAFF. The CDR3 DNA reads TGTGCCAGCAGCCTGGGTCGGAGGGACACTGAAGCTTTCTTT.

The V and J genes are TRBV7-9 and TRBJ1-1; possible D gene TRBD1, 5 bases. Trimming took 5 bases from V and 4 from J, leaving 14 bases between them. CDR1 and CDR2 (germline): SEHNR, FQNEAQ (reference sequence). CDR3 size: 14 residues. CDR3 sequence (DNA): TGTGCCAGCAGCCTCGGGGGGGATGGCACTGAAGCTTTCTTT. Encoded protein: CASSLGGDGTEAFF.

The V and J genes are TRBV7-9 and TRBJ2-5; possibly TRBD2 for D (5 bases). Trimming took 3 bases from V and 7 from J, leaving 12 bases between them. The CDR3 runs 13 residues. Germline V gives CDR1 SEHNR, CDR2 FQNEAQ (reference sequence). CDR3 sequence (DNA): TGTGCCAGCAGCTTGGCGGAGGACGGGACCCAGTACTTC. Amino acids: CASSLAEDGTQYF. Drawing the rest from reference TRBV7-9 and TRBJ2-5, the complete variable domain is DTGVSQNPRHKITKRGQNVTFRCDPISEHNRLYWYRQTLGQGPEFLTYFQNEAQLEKSRLLSDRFSAERPKGSFSTLEIQRTEQGDSAMYLCASSLAEDGTQYFGPGTRLLVL.

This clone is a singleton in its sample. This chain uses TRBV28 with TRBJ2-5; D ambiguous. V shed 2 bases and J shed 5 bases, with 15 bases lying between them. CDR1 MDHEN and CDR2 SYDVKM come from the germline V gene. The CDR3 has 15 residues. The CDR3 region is CASSLTRPSPETQYF. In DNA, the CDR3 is TGTGCCAGCAGTTTAACTCGTCCTTCCCCGGAGACCCAGTACTTC. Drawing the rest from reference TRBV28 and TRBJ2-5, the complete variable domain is DVKVTQSSRYLVKRTGEKVFLECVQDMDHENMFWYRQDPGLGLRLIYFSYDVKMKEKGDIPEGYSVSREKKERFSLILESASTNQTSMYLCASSLTRPSPETQYFGPGTRLLVL.

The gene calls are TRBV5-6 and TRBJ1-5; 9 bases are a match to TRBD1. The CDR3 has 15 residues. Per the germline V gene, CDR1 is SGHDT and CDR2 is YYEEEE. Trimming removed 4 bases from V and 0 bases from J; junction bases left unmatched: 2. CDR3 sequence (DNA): TGTGCCAGCAGCATGGACAGGGGTAGCAATCAGCCCCAGCATTTT. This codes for CASSMDRGSNQPQHF. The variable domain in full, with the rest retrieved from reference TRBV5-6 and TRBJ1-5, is DAGVTQSPTHLIKTRGQQVTLRCSPKSGHDTVSWYQQALGQGPQFIFQYYEEEERQRGNFPDRFSGHQFPNYSSELNVNALLLGDSALYLCASSMDRGSNQPQHFGDGTRLSIL.

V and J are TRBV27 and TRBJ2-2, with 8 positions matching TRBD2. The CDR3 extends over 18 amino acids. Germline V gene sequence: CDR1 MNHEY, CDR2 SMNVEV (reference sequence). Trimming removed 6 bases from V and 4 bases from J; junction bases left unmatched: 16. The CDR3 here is CASRRYTGTRETTGELFF. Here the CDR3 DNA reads TGTGCCAGCAGGAGATACACCGGGACTAGAGAAACCACCGGGGAGCTGTTTTTT.

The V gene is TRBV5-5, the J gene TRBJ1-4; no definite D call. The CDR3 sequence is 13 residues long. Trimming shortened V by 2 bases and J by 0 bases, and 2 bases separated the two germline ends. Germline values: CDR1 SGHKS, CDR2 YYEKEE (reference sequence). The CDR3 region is CASSFSTNEKLFF. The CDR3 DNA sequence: TGTGCCAGCAGCTTTTCAACTAATGAAAAACTGTTTTTT.

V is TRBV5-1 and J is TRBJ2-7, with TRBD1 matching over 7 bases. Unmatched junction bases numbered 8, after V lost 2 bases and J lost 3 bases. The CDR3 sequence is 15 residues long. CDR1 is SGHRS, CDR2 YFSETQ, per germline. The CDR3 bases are TGCGCCAGCAGCTTCGAAGACAGGGTAAACTACGAGCAGTACTTC. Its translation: CASSFEDRVNYEQYF.

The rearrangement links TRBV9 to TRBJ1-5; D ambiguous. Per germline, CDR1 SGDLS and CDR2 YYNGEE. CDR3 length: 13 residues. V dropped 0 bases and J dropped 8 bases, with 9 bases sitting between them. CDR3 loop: CASSVGNLEPQHF. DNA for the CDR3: TGTGCCAGCAGCGTAGGTAATCTTGAGCCCCAGCATTTT.

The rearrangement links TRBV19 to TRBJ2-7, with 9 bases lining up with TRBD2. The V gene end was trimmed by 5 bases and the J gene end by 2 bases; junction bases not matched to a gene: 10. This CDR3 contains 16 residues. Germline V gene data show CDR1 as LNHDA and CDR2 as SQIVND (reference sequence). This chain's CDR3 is CASSLPSGAPPYEQYF. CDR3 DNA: TGTGCCAGTAGTCTCCCTAGCGGGGCCCCCCCCTACGAGCAGTACTTC.

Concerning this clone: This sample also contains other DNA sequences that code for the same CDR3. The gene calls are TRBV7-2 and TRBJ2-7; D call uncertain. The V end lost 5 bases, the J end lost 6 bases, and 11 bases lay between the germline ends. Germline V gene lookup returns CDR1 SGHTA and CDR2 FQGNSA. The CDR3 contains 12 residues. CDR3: CASSRALGEQYF. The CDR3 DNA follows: TGTGCCAGCAGCCGCGCGCTTGGCGAGCAGTACTTC.